This entry lists 30 T cell receptor beta chains sequenced from one sample in a study. TCRdb analysed the RT-PCR reads with MiXCR anew, one entry per CDR3 protein. This repertoire shows 550,000 to 750,000 distinct CDR3 sequences, 14% found once; its top ten account for just over 3.5%. The sample consisted of memory CD4+ T cells from blood. The receptor source for this set is a female donor in good health, serving as a healthy control.

There are a few counts of this clonotype. The chain uses TRBV3-1 and TRBJ2-7; 7 nucleotides line up with TRBD2. The CDR3 has 15 residues. The ends lost 2 bases at V and 1 base at J; junction bases unmatched: 5. Germline-derived CDR1 and CDR2 are LGHDT and YNNKEL (reference sequence). The CDR3 protein is CASSQSPAGSYEQYF. The DNA of the CDR3 is TGTGCCAGCAGCCAATCCCCAGCGGGATCCTACGAGCAGTACTTC.

This clonotype came up many times. The rearrangement joins TRBV29-1 to TRBJ2-7; no firm D call. Germline V lookup: CDR1 SQVTM, CDR2 ANQGSEA. V lost 3 bases, J lost 0 bases, and 15 bases lay in between. The CDR3 is 15 residues long. CDR3 bases: TGCAGCGTTGATGTTAGTAGGCGGAGCTCCTACGAGCAGTACTTC. Translating it yields CSVDVSRRSSYEQYF.

The rearrangement uses TRBV7-3 and TRBJ1-1; D call uncertain. The CDR3 has 12 amino acids. Germline V CDR1 and CDR2: SGHTA, FQGTGA. V lost 4 bases and J lost 12, with 15 bases in between. The CDR3 DNA sequence: TGTGCCAGCAGCTCAAGAGGAGCTGGGACTTTCTTT. Its translation is CASSSRGAGTFF.

This clonotype has only one observation. The chain is built from TRBV2 and TRBJ2-5; 8 nucleotides line up with TRBD1. The CDR3 has 14 residues. Germline CDR1 reads SNHLY; CDR2 reads FYNNEI. V gave up 8 bases and J gave up 4 bases; unmatched junction bases: 9. This chain's CDR3 is CASRTTGVGETQYF. For the CDR3, the DNA is TGTGCCAGCCGGACGACAGGGGTCGGAGAGACCCAGTACTTC.

The V and J genes are TRBV27 and TRBJ1-2, with a possible D match to TRBD1 (5 bases). The CDR3 extends over 15 amino acids. The germline V gene has CDR1 MNHEY and CDR2 SMNVEV (reference sequence). The V end was cut by 0 bases, the J end by 6 bases, with 14 bases between. The CDR3 is CASSLSFRATNGYTF. The CDR3 nucleotides are TGTGCCAGCAGTTTATCGTTCAGGGCGACTAATGGCTACACCTTC.

The CDR3 region is CSAREGIGRMNTEAFF. In DNA, the CDR3 is TGCAGTGCTAGAGAGGGCATAGGACGGATGAACACTGAAGCTTTCTTT. The V call is TRBV20-1, the J call TRBJ1-1; no clear D. The V and J ends lost 0 bases and 0 bases respectively, with 14 bases between them. The CDR3 spans 16 residues. In germline, CDR1 is DFQATT, CDR2 SNEGSKA (reference sequence).

This clonotype was detected only a few times. V usage is TRBV18 and J usage is TRBJ1-4; 8 nucleotides line up with TRBD1. J was trimmed by 7 bases and V by 1 base; bases with no gene match: 8. There are 16 residues in the CDR3. CDR1 and CDR2 from the germline V gene are KGHSH and LQKENI. The CDR3 coding sequence is TGTGCCAGCTCACCACTCCAGGGGGCGCGCGGTGAAAAACTGTTTTTT. Translating it yields CASSPLQGARGEKLFF.

The chain carries TRBV20-1 and TRBJ2-1, with D perhaps matching TRBD2 (6 bases). The ends were cut back, 6 bases at V and 6 bases at J, with 12 bases in the middle. Looked up from germline, CDR1 is DFQATT and CDR2 is SNEGSKA (reference sequence). The CDR3 consists of 12 residues. The CDR3 here is CSAGGESNEQFF. As DNA, the CDR3 is TGCAGTGCCGGGGGAGAGAGCAATGAGCAGTTCTTC.

The chain combines TRBV6-6 with TRBJ2-7, with TRBD1 matching over 11 bases. The CDR3 runs to 15 residues. J was trimmed by 5 bases and V by 4 bases; bases with no gene match: 7. Germline V lookup: CDR1 MNHNY, CDR2 SVGAGI (reference sequence). DNA for the CDR3: TGTGCCAGCAGTTCCGGTGGACAGGGGGCCCACGAGCAGTACTTC. Residues: CASSSGGQGAHEQYF.

Ten or more counts support this clonotype. The chain recombines TRBV9 with TRBJ2-7; 14 bases align to TRBD2. The CDR3 spans 15 residues. Germline CDR1 and CDR2: SGDLS and YYNGEE. The junction had 9 bases not matched to a gene; V was cut back by 0 bases and J by 13 bases. The CDR3 region has the DNA TGTGCCAGCAGCGTAGCGGGACTAGCGGGAGAGCAAGTCTACTTC. Protein sequence: CASSVAGLAGEQVYF.

The V and J genes are TRBV9 and TRBJ1-2; D call uncertain. The CDR3 totals 16 residues. Germline loops: CDR1 SGDLS, CDR2 YYNGEE. V lost 7 bases and J lost 3, with 22 bases in between. The chain's CDR3 is CASRSKIGRDHYGYTF. In DNA form, the CDR3 reads TGTGCCAGCCGTAGTAAAATCGGCAGAGATCACTATGGCTACACCTTC.

A note on this clonotype: A read error may explain this, as a much larger clone is one base away. Because the CDR3 is missing its conserved closing phenylalanine or tryptophan, this is likely a read error. The chain combines TRBV20-1 with TRBJ2-1; TRBD2 might be the D (5 bases). The CDR3 has 12 residues. V dropped 3 bases and J dropped 9 bases, with 12 bases sitting between them. Germline assignment: CDR1 DFQATT and CDR2 SNEGSKA (reference sequence). CDR3 sequence: CSASAGGGEQFL. The CDR3 DNA reads as TGCAGTGCTAGTGCAGGAGGTGGTGAGCAGTTCTTG.

The sample holds a few counts of this clonotype. The V call is TRBV28, the J call TRBJ1-1; D gene ambiguous. Between the trimmed V and J ends, which lost 4 bases and 0 bases, there was a span of 15 bases. This CDR3 has 16 residues. Looked up from germline, CDR1 is MDHEN and CDR2 is SYDVKM. The CDR3 region is CASSSFSARMNTEAFF. In DNA, the CDR3 is TGTGCCAGCAGTTCCTTTTCAGCGCGAATGAACACTGAAGCTTTCTTT.

The chain uses TRBV7-3 and TRBJ2-3; tentative D call: TRBD1 (6 bases). Trimming pared 1 base from V and 4 bases from J, leaving 15 bases between. Germline V CDR1 and CDR2: SGHTA, FQGTGA. The CDR3 extends over 16 amino acids. CDR3 bases: TGTGCCAGCAGCTTAAGGTCAGGGGTCGTCCCAGATACGCAGTATTTT. Residues: CASSLRSGVVPDTQYF. Combining the CDR3 with reference TRBV7-3 and TRBJ2-3 gives the whole variable domain GAGVSQTPSNKVTEKGKYVELRCDPISGHTALYWYRQSLGQGPEFLIYFQGTGAADDSGLPNDRFFAVRPEGSVSTLKIQRTERGDSAVYLCASSLRSGVVPDTQYFGPGTRLTVL.

This clonotype has a count of ten or more. The CDR3 DNA reads as TGCGCCAGCAGCCCGACTAGCGGGGTGTCCGAGCAGTACTTC. Translation gives CASSPTSGVSEQYF. The chain carries TRBV5-1 and TRBJ2-7, with 11 bases aligning to TRBD2. Trimming took 4 bases from V and 6 from J; bases not matched to a gene: 6. Germline V lookup: CDR1 SGHRS, CDR2 YFSETQ. This CDR3 is built from 14 residues.

This clonotype was seen more than once but under ten times. The chain uses TRBV20-1 and TRBJ2-7; 10 bases are shared with TRBD1. Germline CDR1 is DFQATT and CDR2 is SNEGSKA (reference sequence). V shed 5 bases, J shed 5 bases, and the junction held 9 bases outside the gene matches. The CDR3 loop spans 14 amino acids. This chain's CDR3 is CSADTGQGLNEQYF. The CDR3 bases are TGCAGTGCTGACACGGGACAGGGGTTAAACGAGCAGTACTTC.

V and J are TRBV5-1 and TRBJ1-2, with no clear D. The CDR3 runs 13 residues. The V end lost 1 base, the J end lost 8 bases, and 12 bases lay between the germline ends. Germline values: CDR1 SGHRS, CDR2 YFSETQ. CDR3 region: CASSLSWQMGYTF. In nucleotides, the CDR3 is TGCGCCAGCAGCTTGAGTTGGCAGATGGGCTACACCTTC.

This clonotype was counted a few times. J is TRBJ2-7 and V is TRBV20-1, with D tentatively TRBD1 or TRBD2 (5 bases each). This CDR3 region has 12 residues. V gave up 0 bases and J gave up 6 bases, with 9 bases separating them. The germline V gene encodes CDR1 DFQATT and CDR2 SNEGSKA (reference sequence). The CDR3: CSAREGVTEQYF. DNA of the CDR3: TGCAGTGCTAGAGAGGGGGTCACCGAGCAGTACTTC.

This clonotype has at least ten counts. The CDR3 bases are TGTGCCAGCAGCCCCCGGGGGACTCCGAACACCGGGGAGCTGTTTTTT. Translating gives CASSPRGTPNTGELFF. This chain connects TRBV5-5 to TRBJ2-2, with D perhaps TRBD2 (6 bases). The CDR3 runs 16 residues. Germline lookup yields CDR1 SGHKS and CDR2 YYEKEE (reference sequence). V shed 4 bases and J shed 0 bases, with 13 bases lying between them. Looking up the rest from reference TRBV5-5 and TRBJ2-2 gives the full variable domain: DAGVTQSPTHLIKTRGQQVTLRCSPISGHKSVSWYQQVLGQGPQFIFQYYEKEERGRGNFPDRFSARQFPNYSSELNVNALLLGDSALYLCASSPRGTPNTGELFFGEGSRLTVL.

This chain joins TRBV25-1 and TRBJ1-1; D uncertain. The germline V gene has CDR1 MGHDK and CDR2 SYGVNS. V lost 5 bases to trimming and J lost 1 base, with 17 bases between them. The length of the CDR3 is 16 residues. The CDR3 DNA reads as TGTGCCAGCAGTCCCTCTTCCGGACGGACGAACACTGAAGCTTTCTTT. Translation gives CASSPSSGRTNTEAFF.

This sequence joins TRBV20-1 and TRBJ2-3; 7 bases map to TRBD1. CDR3 length: 11 amino acids. CDR1 DFQATT and CDR2 SNEGSKA come from the germline V gene (reference sequence). The CDR3 nucleotides are TGCTTCGGACAGGGCACAGATACGCAGTATTTT. Protein: CFGQGTDTQYF.

V usage is TRBV5-1 and J usage is TRBJ2-3, with TRBD2 as a possible D gene (7 bases). This CDR3 contains 15 residues. Trimming stripped 4 bases from V and 2 bases from J, with 14 bases between. CDR1 is SGHRS and CDR2 is YFSETQ in the germline V gene. The CDR3 coding sequence is TGCGCCAGCAGCGCTGGCGGGGGCGACACAGATACGCAGTATTTT. Encoded protein: CASSAGGGDTDTQYF.

The CDR3 sequence is CSARVLTSGRALTDTQYF. The CDR3 DNA is TGCAGTGCTAGAGTCCTAACTAGCGGGAGGGCCTTAACAGATACGCAGTATTTT. V usage is TRBV20-1 and J usage is TRBJ2-3; 13 bases align to TRBD2. The CDR3 extends over 18 amino acids. The germline gives CDR1 DFQATT, CDR2 SNEGSKA (reference sequence). The junction had 10 bases not matched to a gene; V was cut back by 1 base and J by 3 bases.

This clonotype turned up a few times. V gene TRBV20-1 combines with J gene TRBJ2-7, with 7 positions matching TRBD2. From germline, CDR1 is DFQATT and CDR2 SNEGSKA (reference sequence). Trimming cost V 2 bases and J 3 bases; bases outside gene matches: 10. The CDR3 is made up of 15 amino acids. CDR3: CSARSPGGEGYEQYF. The CDR3 DNA reads as TGCAGTGCTAGATCGCCTGGGGGGGAAGGCTACGAGCAGTACTTC.

The chain employs TRBV29-1 and TRBJ1-4, with D possibly TRBD1 on 5 matching bases. Trimming removed 4 bases from V and 5 bases from J, with 8 bases in between. Germline assignment: CDR1 SQVTM and CDR2 ANQGSEA. This CDR3 is 12 amino acids long. The CDR3 nucleotides read TGCAGCGTTGGGCAGGGAAATGAAAAACTGTTTTTT. This encodes CSVGQGNEKLFF.

A few counts support this clonotype. This sequence joins TRBV24-1 and TRBJ1-4, with 8 bases identical to TRBD1. The CDR3 consists of 15 residues. Germline V gene data show CDR1 as KGHDR and CDR2 as SFDVKD. V lost 3 bases and J lost 3; bases outside the gene matches: 2. The CDR3 coding sequence is TGTGCCACCAGTGATCCGACAGGGGCTAATGAAAAACTGTTTTTT. This gives the protein CATSDPTGANEKLFF.

The V and J genes are TRBV6-5 and TRBJ2-3; 9 bases match TRBD2. CDR3 length: 19 amino acids. V lost 0 bases to trimming and J lost 11 bases; unmatched junction nucleotides: 21. The germline gives CDR1 MNHEY, CDR2 SVGAGI. The CDR3 DNA is TGTGCCAGCAGTTACTCGGGTCTAGCGGGGACGGTTCAGGATAGAGGGCAGTATTTT. This translates into CASSYSGLAGTVQDRGQYF.

The V gene is TRBV28, the J gene TRBJ2-1, with TRBD2 as a possible D gene (5 bases). The CDR3 runs to 16 residues. Germline values: CDR1 MDHEN, CDR2 SYDVKM. Trimming left V 5 bases short and J 0 bases short, with 14 bases between. As DNA, the CDR3 is TGTGCCAGCAGTGGAGGAGCGGCGAGCTCCTACAATGAGCAGTTCTTC. As protein: CASSGGAASSYNEQFF.

The table lists this clonotype with many counts. The rearrangement links TRBV7-2 to TRBJ1-5; no firm D call. The germline V gene has CDR1 SGHTA and CDR2 FQGNSA. V gave up 2 bases and J gave up 3 bases, with 8 bases separating them. The CDR3 has 14 residues. The CDR3 region has the DNA TGTGCCAGCAGCTTAAATCCGTCCAATCAGCCCCAGCATTTT. Protein product: CASSLNPSNQPQHF.

The sample holds a few counts of this clonotype. The gene calls are TRBV6-2 or TRBV6-3 and TRBJ2-1; D is possibly TRBD2 (6 bases). CDR1 and CDR2 from the germline V gene are MNHEY and SVGEGT. The V end was cut by 3 bases, the J end by 9 bases, with 12 bases between. This CDR3 region has 13 residues. Written as DNA, the CDR3 is TGTGCCAGCAGTTATCTCCGGGGAGGTGAGCAGTTCTTC. Amino acid sequence: CASSYLRGGEQFF.